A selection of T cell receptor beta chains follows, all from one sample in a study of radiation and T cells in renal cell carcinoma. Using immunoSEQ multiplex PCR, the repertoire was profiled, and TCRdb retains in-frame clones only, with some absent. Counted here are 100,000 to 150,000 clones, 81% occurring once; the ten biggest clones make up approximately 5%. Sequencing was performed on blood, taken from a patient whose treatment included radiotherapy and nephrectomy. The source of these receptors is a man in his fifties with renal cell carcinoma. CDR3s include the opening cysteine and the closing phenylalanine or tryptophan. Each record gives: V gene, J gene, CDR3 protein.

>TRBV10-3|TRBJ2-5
CAISPSLGGSGPQETQYF
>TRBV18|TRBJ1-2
CASSPTRDSNYGYTF
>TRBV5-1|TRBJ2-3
CASSLSDLLFTDTQYF
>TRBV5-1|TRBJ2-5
CASSARGTGGETQYF
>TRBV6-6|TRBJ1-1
CASSQQGGGANTEAFF
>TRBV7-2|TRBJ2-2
CASSSYGYTGELFF
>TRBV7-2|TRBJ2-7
CASSSTGGLSYEQYF
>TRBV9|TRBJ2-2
CASSVAMNTGELFF
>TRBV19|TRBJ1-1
CASRVGDTRNTEAFF
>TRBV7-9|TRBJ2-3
CAGSWGIGTDTQYF
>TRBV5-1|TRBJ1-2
CASRQVANYGYTF
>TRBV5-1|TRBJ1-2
CASSPGTGYGYTF
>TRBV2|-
CASSEGTGNYEQYF
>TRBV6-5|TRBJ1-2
CASSYYGQGDGYTF
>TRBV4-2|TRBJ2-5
CASSQGQVLKTQYF
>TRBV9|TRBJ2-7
CASSPSPGQGVGEQYF
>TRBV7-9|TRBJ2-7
CARGGLSSYEQYF
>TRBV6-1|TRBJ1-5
CASSGTGGKVYNQPQHF
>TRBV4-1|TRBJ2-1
CASSRVLAGYNEQFF
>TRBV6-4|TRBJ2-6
CASSPALQGAGANVLTF
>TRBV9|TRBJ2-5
CASSELRGTQYF
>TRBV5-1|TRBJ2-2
CASKENTGELFF
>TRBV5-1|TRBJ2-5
CASSLDGSEETQYF
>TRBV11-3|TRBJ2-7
CASSPPGLAESYEQYF
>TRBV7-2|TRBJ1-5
CASSPPGGDRGRQPQHF
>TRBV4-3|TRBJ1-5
CASSQDRQGGWPQHF
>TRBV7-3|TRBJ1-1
CASSLSGHTEAFF
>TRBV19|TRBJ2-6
CASSINGMTGVGSGANVLTF
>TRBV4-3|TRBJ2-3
CASSPQAGANTDTQYF
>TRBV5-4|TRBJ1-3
CASSLGTGGGNTIYF
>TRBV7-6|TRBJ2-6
CASSRSGQGSPGANVLTF
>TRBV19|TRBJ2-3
CASSIYGTGGFTDTQYF
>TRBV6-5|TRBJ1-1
CASRQTGRNTEAFF
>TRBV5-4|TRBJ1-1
CAIVTANTEAFF
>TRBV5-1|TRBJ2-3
CASSLGDRATDTQYF
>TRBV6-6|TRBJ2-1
CASTRTSGYNEQFF
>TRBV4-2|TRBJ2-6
CASSQVGGTSPRANVLTF
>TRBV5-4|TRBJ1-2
CASSLERNHGYTF
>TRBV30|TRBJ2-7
CAWWFRDRSTYEQYF
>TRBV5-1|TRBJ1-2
CASSWETGGTGGYTF
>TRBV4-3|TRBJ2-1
CASSQGGGAFYEQFF
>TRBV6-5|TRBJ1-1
CASSDGDTNTEAFF
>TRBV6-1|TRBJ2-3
CASSDPHRAETTTDTQYF
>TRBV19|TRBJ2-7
CASSGQGFYEQYF
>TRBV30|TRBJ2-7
CAWSAEVGLGTYEQYF
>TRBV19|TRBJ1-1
CASSDRILNTEAFF
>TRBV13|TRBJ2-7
CASSLGGFNPEQYF
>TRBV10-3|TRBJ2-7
CAISESVGQGHEQYF